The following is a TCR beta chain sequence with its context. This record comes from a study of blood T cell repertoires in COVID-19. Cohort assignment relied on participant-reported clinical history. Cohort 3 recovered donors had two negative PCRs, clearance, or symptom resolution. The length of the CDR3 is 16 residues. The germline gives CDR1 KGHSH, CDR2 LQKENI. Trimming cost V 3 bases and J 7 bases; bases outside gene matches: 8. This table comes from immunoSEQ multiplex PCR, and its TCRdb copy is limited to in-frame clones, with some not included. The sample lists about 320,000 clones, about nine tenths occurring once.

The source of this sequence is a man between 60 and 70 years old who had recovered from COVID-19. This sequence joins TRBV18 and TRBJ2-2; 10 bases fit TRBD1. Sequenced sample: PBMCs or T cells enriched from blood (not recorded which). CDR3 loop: CASSPQWTGGIGELFF. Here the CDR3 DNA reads TGTGCCAGCTCACCCCAATGGACAGGGGGGATCGGGGAGCTGTTTTTT.